This entry is about one TCR beta chain. Its antigen remains unknown. Authors' processing steps: With a range of about 23,224 to 750,000, the median per sample was about 87,000 TCRs. From the RACE reads, TCRdb called clonotypes with MiXCR, one entry per CDR3 protein. The V and J calls were determined by TCRdb, not by the authors. The sample consists of under 450,000 distinct CDR3 sequences, 4% to 5.5% of them appearing once. The data were obtained in a study of human T cells and chemical hapten exposure. The CDR3 extends over 14 amino acids. V lost 4 bases and J lost 8; bases outside the gene matches: 11. Germline lookup yields CDR1 SGHRS and CDR2 YFSETQ. The time point here: patch test 1, 2 weeks after DPC sensitization. Treatment described: therapeutic diphenylcyclopropenone sensitization with weekly scalp DPC. Overall study findings and caveats: Controls had significantly fewer large CDR3 similarity clusters than were formed by expanded TCRs.

This receptor was taken from a woman between 45 and 65 years old with alopecia areata. Some clones in this sample may be carry-over from other donors' samples. This specimen was whole blood, taken in connection with sensitization to the hapten diphenylcyclopropenone (DPC). V is TRBV5-1 and J is TRBJ1-1, with TRBD1 matching 7 bases. CDR3 nucleotide sequence: TGCGCCAGCAGCATACAGGGGTCGGGGGCGGAAGCTTTCTTT. This codes for CASSIQGSGAEAFF.